This is a list of T cell receptor beta chains from one sample in a study of cytomegalovirus exposure and HLA in healthy donors. Sequencing used immunoSEQ multiplex PCR; TCRdb keeps in-frame clones, though not all of them. This table has fewer than 150,000 clones, 73% appearing once. The specimen was PBMCs. The receptor set was obtained from a human donor in good health. Each CDR3 is given with its conserved first and last residue. D genes are given only for firm matches. Size is stated for part of the rows, as once, few or many counts, or as a class when the clone is expanded.

D gene	V gene	J gene	clone size	CDR3 length	CDR3 DNA	CDR3 protein
TRBD2	TRBV7-9	TRBJ2-1	NA	16	TGTGCCAGCAGCCAGCTTACGGGAGGGAATTTCGGTGAGCAGTTCTTC	CASSQLTGGNFGEQFF
TRBD1	TRBV27	TRBJ1-1	NA	13	TGTGCCAGCAGTCAAACAGGGGGCACTGAAGCTTTCTTT	CASSQTGGTEAFF
TRBD1	TRBV9	TRBJ2-2	NA	17	TGTGCCAGCAGCGTAGGTCTAGGGGGCAAGAACACCGGGGAGCTGTTTTTT	CASSVGLGGKNTGELFF
NA	TRBV18	TRBJ1-5	NA	14	TGTGCCAGCTCAACAGGGTATAGCAATCAGCCCCAGCATTTT	CASSTGYSNQPQHF
NA	TRBV7-8	TRBJ1-2	NA	15	TGTGCCAGCAGCTTATCTTTTACAGGACGCTATGGCTACACCTTC	CASSLSFTGRYGYTF
TRBD1	TRBV11-2	TRBJ2-7	NA	18	TGTGCCAGCAGCTTAGATAGTAGGCGGACAGGGGTGTCCTACGAGCAGTACTTC	CASSLDSRRTGVSYEQYF
TRBD1	TRBV7-9	TRBJ2-3	NA	14	TGTGCCAGCAGCCCAACAGGGGTGACAGATACGCAGTATTTT	CASSPTGVTDTQYF
NA	TRBV6-5	TRBJ1-2	few	12	TGTGCCAGCAGTAAAGGACTCTATGGCTACACCTTC	CASSKGLYGYTF
TRBD1	TRBV28	TRBJ1-2	NA	14	TGTGCCAGCATTACAGGGGGCTTTTTCTATGGCTACACCTTC	CASITGGFFYGYTF
TRBD2	TRBV7-9	TRBJ2-2	NA	18	TGTGCCAGCAGCTTCCCAAGGAGGAGCGGGAGAGACACCGGGGAGCTGTTTTTT	CASSFPRRSGRDTGELFF
NA	TRBV6-5	TRBJ1-1	NA	14	TGTGCCAGCAGTGGCAGGGTTCGGAACACTGAAGCTTTCTTT	CASSGRVRNTEAFF
NA	TRBV6-5	TRBJ1-2	NA	15	TGTGCCAGCAGTTACTCAGGAACAGGGAACTATGGCTACACCTTC	CASSYSGTGNYGYTF
NA	TRBV18	TRBJ1-5	NA	14	TGTGCCAGCTCACCGCCGGGGGGCAATCAGCCCCAGCATTTT	CASSPPGGNQPQHF
TRBD2	TRBV6-5	TRBJ2-3	few	15	TGTGCCAGCAGTAGAGGGACTAGCGGGACAGATACGCAGTATTTT	CASSRGTSGTDTQYF
NA	TRBV7-2	TRBJ2-3	NA	12	TGTGCCAGCAGCTTAGGCAGGGGCCGGCAGTATTTT	CASSLGRGRQYF
TRBD2	TRBV5-1	TRBJ2-5	NA	16	TGCGCCAGCAGCCCTTCCCTAGCGGGAGGTAAAGAGACCCAGTACTTC	CASSPSLAGGKETQYF
TRBD1	TRBV18	TRBJ1-1	once	16	TGTGCCAGCTCACCGGGACAGGGAATGGGGAACACTGAAGCTTTCTTT	CASSPGQGMGNTEAFF
NA	TRBV18	TRBJ2-2	NA	14	TGTGCCAGCTCACCAGCAGGGAACACCGGGGAGCTGTTTTTT	CASSPAGNTGELFF